This T cell receptor (beta chain) was sequenced in a study of CD8 T cells in ankylosing spondylitis (dated by TCRdb to about 2017). Background on the whole study: T cell receptor beta repertoires were profiled in healthy donors and ankylosing spondylitis patients so that disease-linked TCR variants could be found. The whole study cohort included over a hundred healthy donors and 20 to 25 ankylosing spondylitis patients. Peripheral blood was sampled, and synovial fluid was also collected from ankylosing spondylitis patients.

The instrument given in TCRdb is Illumina HiSeq 2500. TCR beta libraries were prepared by quantitative 5'-RACE with molecular barcodes. The authors' pipeline ran thus. A new computational method based on a probabilistic model of VDJ rearrangement was used to identify disease-linked TCR variants. The public reads were run again by TCRdb, first through fastp at Q25 and then through MiXCR, and only productive beta chains were kept. One record per CDR3 amino acid sequence lists the most common genes and DNA. TCRdb assigned the V and J calls; the authors' analysis was not used. The table for this sample lists roughly 470,000 distinct CDR3 sequences; 25% to 30% of them were counted only once. 0.89% of the sample is taken by the ten largest. The study at large found these results: Significant enrichment of the disease-linked clones was reported in matched synovial fluid samples from ankylosing spondylitis patients. Some motif variants were previously reported in synovial fluid and blood of reactive arthritis patients, suggesting common disease-initiation mechanisms. The disease-linked clones showed a CD8+ phenotype and occurred at relatively low frequencies in peripheral blood. Blood from ankylosing spondylitis patients appeared to be characterized by a TCR beta motif made up of several highly homologous amino acid variants.

Spanning cysteine to phenylalanine, the CDR3 consists of 14 amino acids. Only the CDR3 portion is preserved as DNA: 42 bases, with reading frame beginning at the first base. As encoded in the germline V gene, CDR1 is ENHRY while CDR2 is SYGVKD. Trimming takes 4 bases off V and 1 base off J; junction bases not matched to a gene: 2. This clonotype was detected a few times. The antigen this receptor binds is unknown. Base qualities are not recorded, but no much larger clone differs from it by a single base. Sequencing used blood, either unsorted or a sorted T cell fraction (not recorded which). This TCR derives from a male donor with ankylosing spondylitis. The chain links TRBV10-3 with TRBJ2-5, and 8 junctional nucleotides match TRBD1. The nucleotide sequence is given as TGTGCCATCAGTGGAGGGACAGGCCAAGAGACCCAGTACTTC. Translated, it gives CAISGGTGQETQYF.